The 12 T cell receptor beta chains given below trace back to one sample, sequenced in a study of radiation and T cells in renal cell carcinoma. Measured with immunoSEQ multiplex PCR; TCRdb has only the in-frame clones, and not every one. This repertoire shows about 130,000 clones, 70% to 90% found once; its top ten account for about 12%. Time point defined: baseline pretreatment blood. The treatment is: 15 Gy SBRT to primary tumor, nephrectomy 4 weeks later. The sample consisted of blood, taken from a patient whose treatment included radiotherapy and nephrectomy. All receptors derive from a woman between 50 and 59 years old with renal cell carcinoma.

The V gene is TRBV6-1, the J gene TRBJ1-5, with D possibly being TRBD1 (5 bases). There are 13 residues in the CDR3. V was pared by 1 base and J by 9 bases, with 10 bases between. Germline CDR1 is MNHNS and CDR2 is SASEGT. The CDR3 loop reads CASSEGTRLPQHF. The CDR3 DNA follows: TGTGCCAGCAGTGAAGGGACACGTCTGCCCCAGCATTTT.

The CDR3 here is CASRGGPGTDTQYF. In DNA, the CDR3 is TGTGCCAGCAGGGGGGGGCCGGGCACAGATACGCAGTATTTT. This chain connects TRBV7-2 to TRBJ2-3, with D tentatively TRBD2 (7 bases). The CDR3 consists of 14 residues. Germline values: CDR1 SGHTA, CDR2 FQGNSA. V was shortened by 6 bases and J by 1 base, with 11 bases between the two germline ends.

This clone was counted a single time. CDR3 sequence: CASSLPYDNEQFF. The CDR3 region has the DNA TGTGCCAGCAGCTTACCCTACGACAATGAGCAGTTCTTC. V usage is TRBV11-3 and J usage is TRBJ2-1; D not certain. The CDR3 totals 13 residues. Trimming cost V 2 bases and J 5 bases, with 7 bases left between them. Germline CDR1 and CDR2: SGHNT and YENEEA.

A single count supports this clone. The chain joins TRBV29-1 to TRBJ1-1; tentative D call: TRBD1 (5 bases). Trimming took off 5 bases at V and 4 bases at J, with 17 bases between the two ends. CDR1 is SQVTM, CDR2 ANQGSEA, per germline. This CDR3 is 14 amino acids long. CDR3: CSVRSGGVGTEAFF. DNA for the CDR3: TGCAGCGTTCGGTCCGGGGGTGTAGGCACTGAAGCTTTCTTT.

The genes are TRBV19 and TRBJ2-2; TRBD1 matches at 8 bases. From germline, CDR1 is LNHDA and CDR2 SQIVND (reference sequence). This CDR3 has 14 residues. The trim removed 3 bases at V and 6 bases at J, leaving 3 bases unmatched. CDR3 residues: CASSIRQGSGELFF. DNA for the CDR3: TGTGCCAGTAGTATCCGACAGGGGTCCGGGGAGCTGTTTTTT.

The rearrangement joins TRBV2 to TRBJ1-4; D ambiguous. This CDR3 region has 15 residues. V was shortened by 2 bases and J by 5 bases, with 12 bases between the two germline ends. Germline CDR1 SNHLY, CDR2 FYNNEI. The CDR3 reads CASSERASVNEKLFF. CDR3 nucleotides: TGTGCCAGCAGTGAAAGGGCAAGCGTAAATGAAAAACTGTTTTTT.

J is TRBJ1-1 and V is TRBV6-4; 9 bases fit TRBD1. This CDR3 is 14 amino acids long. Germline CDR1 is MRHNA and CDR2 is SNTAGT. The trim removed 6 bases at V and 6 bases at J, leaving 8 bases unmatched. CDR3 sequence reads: CASRPDRGTSEAFF. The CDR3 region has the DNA TGTGCCAGCAGGCCGGACAGGGGAACTTCTGAAGCTTTCTTT.

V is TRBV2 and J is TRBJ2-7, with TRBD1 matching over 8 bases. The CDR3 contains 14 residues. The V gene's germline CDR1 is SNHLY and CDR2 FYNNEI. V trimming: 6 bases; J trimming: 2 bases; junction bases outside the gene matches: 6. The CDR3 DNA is TGTGCCAGCAGACGGCAGGGGGCTACCTACGAGCAGTACTTC. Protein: CASRRQGATYEQYF. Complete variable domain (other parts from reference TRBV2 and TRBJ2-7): EPEVTQTPSHQVTQMGQEVILRCVPISNHLYFYWYRQILGQKVEFLVSFYNNEISEKSEIFDDQFSVERPDGSNFTLKIRSTKLEDSAMYFCASRRQGATYEQYFGPGTRLTVT.

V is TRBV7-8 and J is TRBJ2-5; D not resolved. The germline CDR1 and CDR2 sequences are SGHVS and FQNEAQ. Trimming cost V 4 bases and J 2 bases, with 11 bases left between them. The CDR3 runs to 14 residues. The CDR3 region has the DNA TGTGCCAGCAGCTCAATACGGCAGCAAGAGACCCAGTACTTC. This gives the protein CASSSIRQQETQYF.

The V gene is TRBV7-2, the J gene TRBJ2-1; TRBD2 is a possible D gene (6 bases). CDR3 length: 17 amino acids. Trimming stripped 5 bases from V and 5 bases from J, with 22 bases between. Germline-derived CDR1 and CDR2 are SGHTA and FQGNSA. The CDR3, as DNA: TGTGCCAGCAGCGTAAGTAGGGACTTTGCGGAAGACAATGAGCAGTTCTTC. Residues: CASSVSRDFAEDNEQFF.

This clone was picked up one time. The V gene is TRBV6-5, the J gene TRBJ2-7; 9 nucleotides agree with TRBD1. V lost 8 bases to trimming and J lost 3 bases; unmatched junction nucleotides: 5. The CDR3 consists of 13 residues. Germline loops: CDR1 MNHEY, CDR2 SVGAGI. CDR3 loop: CASGKTGGYEQYF. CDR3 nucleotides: TGTGCCAGCGGTAAGACAGGGGGCTACGAGCAGTACTTC.

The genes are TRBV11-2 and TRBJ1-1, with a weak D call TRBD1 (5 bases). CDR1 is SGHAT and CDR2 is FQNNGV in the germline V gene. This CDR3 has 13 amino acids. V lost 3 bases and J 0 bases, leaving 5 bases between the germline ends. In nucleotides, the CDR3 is TGTGCCAGCAGCTTCAGGGTGAACACTGAAGCTTTCTTT. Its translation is CASSFRVNTEAFF.